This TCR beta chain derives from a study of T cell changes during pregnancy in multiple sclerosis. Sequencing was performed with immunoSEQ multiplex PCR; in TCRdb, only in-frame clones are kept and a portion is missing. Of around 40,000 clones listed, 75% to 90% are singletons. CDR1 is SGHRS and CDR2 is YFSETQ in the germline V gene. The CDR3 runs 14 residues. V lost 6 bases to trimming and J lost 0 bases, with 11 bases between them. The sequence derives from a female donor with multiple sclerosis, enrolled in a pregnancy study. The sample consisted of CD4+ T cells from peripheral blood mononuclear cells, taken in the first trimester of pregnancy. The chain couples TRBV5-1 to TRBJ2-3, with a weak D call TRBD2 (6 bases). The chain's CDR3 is CASKVGGSTDTQYF. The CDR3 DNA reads TGCGCCAGCAAAGTCGGAGGGAGCACAGATACGCAGTATTTT.